This is a list of T cell receptor beta chains from one sample in a study of graft-versus-host responses after intestinal transplantation. Which antigens these TCRs recognize remains unknown. TCRdb keeps only in-frame clones here, not all; method: immunoSEQ multiplex PCR. Of more than 95,000 clones listed, 87% are singletons. The sequences come from unstimulated CD4+ T cells sorted from spleen or lymph node cells, collected before intestinal transplant. The receptors originated from a human donor who received an intestinal transplant. Both conserved end residues are part of each CDR3. Each record gives: CDR3 DNA, CDR3 protein, clone size, D gene, V gene, J gene, CDR3 length. The D gene is left open where the match is weak. A clone size is listed for some rows: how often the clone was seen (once, few, many), or a class if it is expanded.

CDR3nt: TGTGCCAGCAGCCAAAACACTGAAGCTTTCTTT
CDR3aa: CASSQNTEAFF
abundance: -
d_gene: -
v_gene: TRBV5-4
j_gene: TRBJ1-1
len: 11

CDR3nt: TGTGCCAGCAGCGTAGAGGACAGGCCGAGCTCCTACAATGAGCAGTTCTTC
CDR3aa: CASSVEDRPSSYNEQFF
abundance: -
d_gene: TRBD1
v_gene: TRBV9
j_gene: TRBJ2-1
len: 17

CDR3nt: TGTGCCAGCAGCTTGGACCTAAGCTATAATTCACCCCTCCACTTT
CDR3aa: CASSLDLSYNSPLHF
abundance: -
d_gene: -
v_gene: TRBV5-4
j_gene: TRBJ1-6
len: 15

CDR3nt: TGTGCCATCAGTGAAATAGTTTACTACAATGAGCAGTTCTTC
CDR3aa: CAISEIVYYNEQFF
abundance: -
d_gene: -
v_gene: TRBV10-3
j_gene: TRBJ2-1
len: 14

CDR3nt: TGTGCCAGCTCACCCACAGGGACCCCCTACGAGCAGTACTTC
CDR3aa: CASSPTGTPYEQYF
abundance: -
d_gene: -
v_gene: TRBV18
j_gene: TRBJ2-7
len: 14

CDR3nt: TGTGCCAGCAGTTGGTCTCAGGGGTTAGGACGTGAAGCTTTCTTT
CDR3aa: CASSWSQGLGREAFF
abundance: -
d_gene: -
v_gene: TRBV27
j_gene: TRBJ1-1
len: 15

CDR3nt: TGTGCCAGCAGTCCCTCCAGGAACACCGGGGAGCTGTTTTTT
CDR3aa: CASSPSRNTGELFF
abundance: -
d_gene: -
v_gene: TRBV27
j_gene: TRBJ2-2
len: 14

CDR3nt: TGTGCCAGCAGACCTAGCGGGCCCGGGCCTGGGGAGCAGTACTTC
CDR3aa: CASRPSGPGPGEQYF
abundance: -
d_gene: TRBD2
v_gene: TRBV7-9
j_gene: TRBJ2-7
len: 15

CDR3nt: TGTGCCAGTACCCCCCTCCACCAGCCGCTGGGCACTGAAGCTTTCTTT
CDR3aa: CASTPLHQPLGTEAFF
abundance: -
d_gene: -
v_gene: TRBV19
j_gene: TRBJ1-1
len: 16

CDR3nt: TGTGCCAGCTCACCCGGGACGGACTACTCCTACGAGCAGTACTTC
CDR3aa: CASSPGTDYSYEQYF
abundance: -
d_gene: -
v_gene: TRBV18
j_gene: TRBJ2-7
len: 15

CDR3nt: TGTGCCAGCAGTGAAAACAGAAACTATGGCTACACCTTC
CDR3aa: CASSENRNYGYTF
abundance: -
d_gene: -
v_gene: TRBV2
j_gene: TRBJ1-2
len: 13

CDR3nt: TGTGCCAGCAGTCGGACTAGCGGGAGAATCAATGAGCAGTTCTTC
CDR3aa: CASSRTSGRINEQFF
abundance: -
d_gene: TRBD2
v_gene: TRBV25-1
j_gene: TRBJ2-1
len: 15

CDR3nt: TGTGCCACCAGCAGAGCGGGGGGCAGGAGCGAGGGTCCGCAGTTCTTC
CDR3aa: CATSRAGGRSEGPQFF
abundance: -
d_gene: -
v_gene: TRBV15
j_gene: TRBJ2-1
len: 16

CDR3nt: TGTGCCAGCGAGGAGCCTAACTCCTACGAGCAGTACTTC
CDR3aa: CASEEPNSYEQYF
abundance: -
d_gene: -
v_gene: TRBV28
j_gene: TRBJ2-7
len: 13

CDR3nt: TGTGCCAGCAGCGAGGGGACTAGCGGGAGGGTGAGCGGGGAGCTGTTTTTT
CDR3aa: CASSEGTSGRVSGELFF
abundance: -
d_gene: TRBD2
v_gene: TRBV9
j_gene: TRBJ2-2
len: 17

CDR3nt: TGTGCCAGCAGCCAGCGAGGAGCGGGGAACCAAGAGACCCAGTACTTC
CDR3aa: CASSQRGAGNQETQYF
abundance: -
d_gene: TRBD2
v_gene: TRBV4-1
j_gene: TRBJ2-5
len: 16

CDR3nt: TGTGCCAGCAATCAGGCCCTTAACACTGAAGCTTTCTTT
CDR3aa: CASNQALNTEAFF
abundance: -
d_gene: -
v_gene: TRBV2
j_gene: TRBJ1-1
len: 13

CDR3nt: TGTGCCAGCAGTCCCTCCGGGACAGGGGGCGCCTATGGCTACACCTTC
CDR3aa: CASSPSGTGGAYGYTF
abundance: once
d_gene: TRBD1
v_gene: TRBV28
j_gene: TRBJ1-2
len: 16

CDR3nt: TGTGCCAGCAGTGATGGTGTGGGACAGGGGGCGTTCGAGCAGTACTTC
CDR3aa: CASSDGVGQGAFEQYF
abundance: -
d_gene: TRBD1
v_gene: TRBV2
j_gene: TRBJ2-7
len: 16

CDR3nt: TGCGCCAGCAGTGTGGAAGTTTACAGGGGGGCCAACTATGGCTACACCTTC
CDR3aa: CASSVEVYRGANYGYTF
abundance: -
d_gene: TRBD1
v_gene: TRBV10-2
j_gene: TRBJ1-2
len: 17

CDR3nt: TGTGCCAGCAGTTCCCCTGGAAACACCATATATTTT
CDR3aa: CASSSPGNTIYF
abundance: -
d_gene: -
v_gene: TRBV6-1
j_gene: TRBJ1-3
len: 12

CDR3nt: TGTGCTAGTGGTTTGGTAACAGGGCGGAACACTGAAGCTTTCTTT
CDR3aa: CASGLVTGRNTEAFF
abundance: -
d_gene: -
v_gene: TRBV12-5
j_gene: TRBJ1-1
len: 15

CDR3nt: TGTGCCAGCAGCCCTCTGCGTTCCAATGAAAAACTGTTTTTT
CDR3aa: CASSPLRSNEKLFF
abundance: -
d_gene: -
v_gene: TRBV9
j_gene: TRBJ1-4
len: 14

CDR3nt: TGTGCCATCCGGCTAGCGGGAGACTACGAGCAGTACTTC
CDR3aa: CAIRLAGDYEQYF
abundance: -
d_gene: TRBD2
v_gene: TRBV5-4
j_gene: TRBJ2-7
len: 13

CDR3nt: TGTGCCAGCAGCTCCTCGGTAGCGGGGATCCTCAATGAGCAGTTCTTC
CDR3aa: CASSSSVAGILNEQFF
abundance: -
d_gene: TRBD2
v_gene: TRBV7-9
j_gene: TRBJ2-1
len: 16

CDR3nt: TGCGCCAGCAGCATCACAGGGGCGGTTAATGAAAAACTGTTTTTT
CDR3aa: CASSITGAVNEKLFF
abundance: -
d_gene: TRBD1
v_gene: TRBV4-1
j_gene: TRBJ1-4
len: 15

CDR3nt: TGTGCCACCAGCTTGGGGGCGGGGGCCCAGTACGAGCAGTACTTC
CDR3aa: CATSLGAGAQYEQYF
abundance: -
d_gene: -
v_gene: TRBV6-6
j_gene: TRBJ2-7
len: 15

CDR3nt: TGTGCCAGCAGCGTAGTGGGGGGACAGGAGCAGTTCTTC
CDR3aa: CASSVVGGQEQFF
abundance: -
d_gene: -
v_gene: TRBV5-4
j_gene: TRBJ2-1
len: 13

CDR3nt: TGTGTCGGCGACGGGGACTCCGAGACCCAGTACTTC
CDR3aa: CVGDGDSETQYF
abundance: -
d_gene: -
v_gene: TRBV7-5
j_gene: TRBJ2-5
len: 12

CDR3nt: TGTGCCAGCAGCTTAGTTGGCAATCAGCCCCAGCATTTT
CDR3aa: CASSLVGNQPQHF
abundance: -
d_gene: -
v_gene: TRBV7-9
j_gene: TRBJ1-5
len: 13

CDR3nt: TGTGCCAGTAGTGTGGGACTAGCGGGGGGGCTACCTAGGAATGAGCAGTTCTTC
CDR3aa: CASSVGLAGGLPRNEQFF
abundance: -
d_gene: TRBD2
v_gene: TRBV19
j_gene: TRBJ2-1
len: 18

CDR3nt: TGTGCCAGCCGAATCTACGAAGGTGGCAATCAGCCCCAGCATTTT
CDR3aa: CASRIYEGGNQPQHF
abundance: -
d_gene: -
v_gene: TRBV2
j_gene: TRBJ1-5
len: 15

CDR3nt: TGTGCCAGCCCCCCGGACAGGGCGGTATTCAATGAGCAGTTCTTC
CDR3aa: CASPPDRAVFNEQFF
abundance: -
d_gene: TRBD1
v_gene: TRBV28
j_gene: TRBJ2-1
len: 15

CDR3nt: TGCGCCAGCAGCCACCTGGACGGGGGCTCCTACAATGAGCAGTTCTTC
CDR3aa: CASSHLDGGSYNEQFF
abundance: -
d_gene: -
v_gene: TRBV4-1
j_gene: TRBJ2-1
len: 16

CDR3nt: TGTGCCAGCAGTTACTCTCCCAACGAGCAGTACTTC
CDR3aa: CASSYSPNEQYF
abundance: -
d_gene: -
v_gene: TRBV6-5
j_gene: TRBJ2-7
len: 12

CDR3nt: TGCGCCAGCAGCCGAACGACCGTTGACAATGAGCAGTTCTTC
CDR3aa: CASSRTTVDNEQFF
abundance: few
d_gene: -
v_gene: TRBV4-1
j_gene: TRBJ2-1
len: 14

CDR3nt: TGCGCCAGCAGCCAAGAAGGACGGGTTGGGGAAAAACTGTTTTTT
CDR3aa: CASSQEGRVGEKLFF
abundance: -
d_gene: -
v_gene: TRBV4-1
j_gene: TRBJ1-4
len: 15

CDR3nt: TGCGCCAGCAGCTTGCCTCATCCTAGCGGGAACTACGAGCAGTACTTC
CDR3aa: CASSLPHPSGNYEQYF
abundance: -
d_gene: TRBD2
v_gene: TRBV5-1
j_gene: TRBJ2-7
len: 16

CDR3nt: TGCAGCGTTGAACGGCCAGCGGGGGGCTTGAATACGCAGTATTTT
CDR3aa: CSVERPAGGLNTQYF
abundance: -
d_gene: TRBD2
v_gene: TRBV29-1
j_gene: TRBJ2-3
len: 15

CDR3nt: TGTGCCAGCAGTGAATGGAACACCGGGGAGCTGTTTTTT
CDR3aa: CASSEWNTGELFF
abundance: -
d_gene: -
v_gene: TRBV2
j_gene: TRBJ2-2
len: 13

CDR3nt: TGTGCCAGAAGCTCCACACGGACTAGCAAGGCCCCGGGGACCCAGTACTTC
CDR3aa: CARSSTRTSKAPGTQYF
abundance: once
d_gene: TRBD2
v_gene: TRBV5-3
j_gene: TRBJ2-5
len: 17

CDR3nt: TGTGCCAGCTCTAGGAGGGGGGCCGAGCAGTTCTTC
CDR3aa: CASSRRGAEQFF
abundance: -
d_gene: -
v_gene: TRBV11-2
j_gene: TRBJ2-1
len: 12

CDR3nt: TGTGCCAGCTCACCAAGGGGGGGCTCGGTTGATGGCTACACCTTC
CDR3aa: CASSPRGGSVDGYTF
abundance: -
d_gene: -
v_gene: TRBV18
j_gene: TRBJ1-2
len: 15

CDR3nt: TGTGCCAGCAGCTGGGGACTAGCCGATAGCACAGATACGCAGTATTTT
CDR3aa: CASSWGLADSTDTQYF
abundance: -
d_gene: TRBD2
v_gene: TRBV5-4
j_gene: TRBJ2-3
len: 16

CDR3nt: TGTGCCAGCAGCTTAGCGCTAGCGGGAGAAGAGACCCAGTACTTC
CDR3aa: CASSLALAGEETQYF
abundance: -
d_gene: TRBD2
v_gene: TRBV7-9
j_gene: TRBJ2-5
len: 15

CDR3nt: TGCGCCAGCAGCTCCGAATTCGGAAACACCATATATTTT
CDR3aa: CASSSEFGNTIYF
abundance: -
d_gene: -
v_gene: TRBV5-1
j_gene: TRBJ1-3
len: 13

CDR3nt: TGTGCCAGCAGTTACCAACGAGATACGGAGCAGTACTTC
CDR3aa: CASSYQRDTEQYF
abundance: -
d_gene: -
v_gene: TRBV6-5
j_gene: TRBJ2-7
len: 13

CDR3nt: TGTGCCAGCAGCTTATATTCGGGTTTCGGCAATGAGCAGTTCTTC
CDR3aa: CASSLYSGFGNEQFF
abundance: once
d_gene: -
v_gene: TRBV11-1
j_gene: TRBJ2-1
len: 15

CDR3nt: TGTGCCAGCAGTGTTACCTCCGGGACAGGGGAATCACCCCTCCACTTT
CDR3aa: CASSVTSGTGESPLHF
abundance: once
d_gene: TRBD1
v_gene: TRBV6-1
j_gene: TRBJ1-6
len: 16

CDR3nt: TGTGCCAGCAGCTTGGGCGGGGCTAACTATGGCTACACCTTC
CDR3aa: CASSLGGANYGYTF
abundance: -
d_gene: -
v_gene: TRBV5-6
j_gene: TRBJ1-2
len: 14

CDR3nt: TGTGCCACCAGCAGAGGAAGCGGGAGCTCCTACGAGCAGTACTTC
CDR3aa: CATSRGSGSSYEQYF
abundance: few
d_gene: TRBD2
v_gene: TRBV15
j_gene: TRBJ2-7
len: 15

CDR3nt: TGTGCCAGCAGCTTGGTCTCAGGGAGGCGGCTACCCTACAATGAGCAGTTCTTC
CDR3aa: CASSLVSGRRLPYNEQFF
abundance: -
d_gene: -
v_gene: TRBV11-2
j_gene: TRBJ2-1
len: 18

CDR3nt: TGTGCCGCTGGGCCTCTAGCCAAAAACATTCAGTACTTC
CDR3aa: CAAGPLAKNIQYF
abundance: -
d_gene: -
v_gene: TRBV6-1
j_gene: TRBJ2-4
len: 13

CDR3nt: TGTGCCAGCAGCTTGAGGTTACGGACTAGGTTGGGCAATGAGCAGTTCTTC
CDR3aa: CASSLRLRTRLGNEQFF
abundance: few
d_gene: TRBD2
v_gene: TRBV11-2
j_gene: TRBJ2-1
len: 17